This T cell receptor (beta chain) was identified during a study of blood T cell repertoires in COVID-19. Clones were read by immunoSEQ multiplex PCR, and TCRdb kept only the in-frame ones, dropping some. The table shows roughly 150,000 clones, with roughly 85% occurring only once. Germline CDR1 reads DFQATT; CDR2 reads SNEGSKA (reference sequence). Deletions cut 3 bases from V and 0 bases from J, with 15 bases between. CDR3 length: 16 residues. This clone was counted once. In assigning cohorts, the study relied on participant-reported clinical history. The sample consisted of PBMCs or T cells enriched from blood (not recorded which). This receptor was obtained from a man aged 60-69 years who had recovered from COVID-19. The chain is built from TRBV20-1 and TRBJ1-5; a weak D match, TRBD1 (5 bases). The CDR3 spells CSASGPGLHSNQPQHF. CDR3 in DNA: TGCAGTGCTAGTGGTCCGGGACTACATAGCAATCAGCCCCAGCATTTT.